This T cell receptor beta chain was observed in a study of T cell responses to AZD1222 COVID-19 vaccine. Deletions cut 5 bases from V and 1 base from J, with 15 bases between. CDR1 is MDHEN, CDR2 SYDVKM, per germline. This CDR3 has 16 amino acids. Comments on this clone: Its specificity is unknown.

Generated by immunoSEQ multiplex PCR, the TCRdb table keeps only in-frame clones and is missing some. The sample yields 140,000 or so clones, more than 80% seen once. The study's findings and limits: Regions 160-218 and 743-854 dominated among vaccine-associated CD4 TCRs spanning spike. The donor group comprised mostly white British people and more females; the analysis possibly underestimated clonal diversity.

Material: peripheral blood, obtained 28 days after the second dose of the MenACWY control vaccine. This chain links TRBV28 with TRBJ2-1; D possibly matches TRBD1 or TRBD2 (5 bases each). This receptor was obtained from an adult who received the MenACWY meningococcal vaccine as a control. The CDR3 sequence is CASSAVTGTSYNEQFF. As DNA, the CDR3 is TGTGCCAGCAGTGCCGTCACCGGGACGTCCTACAATGAGCAGTTCTTC.